The 6 T cell receptor beta chains below come from one sample, sequenced in a study of prognosis after radiotherapy for stage I lung cancer. By two-round multiplex PCR, the TCR beta CDR3 was amplified from genomic DNA. During first-round PCR, primers specific to each TRBV and TRBJ gene were used. TCRdb reprocessed the multiplex PCR reads with MiXCR, giving one entry per CDR3 protein. The sample consists of about 12,000 distinct CDR3 sequences, about 51% of them appearing once. Sequencing was performed on PBMCs, taken before or after stereotactic body radiation therapy (not recorded which). These receptors came from a donor aged 50 or older with non-small cell lung cancer.

By proportion, this clonotype is medium-sized. The genes are TRBV24-1 and TRBJ2-1; 9 positions agree with TRBD2. After removal of 0 bases from V and 7 bases from J, the junction contained 3 bases not matched to a gene. Germline CDR1 KGHDR, CDR2 SFDVKD. The CDR3 is made up of 15 amino acids. The CDR3 sequence: CATSDLPSGTNEQFF. CDR3 coding DNA: TGTGCCACCAGTGATTTGCCTAGCGGGACGAATGAGCAGTTCTTC.

The rearrangement links TRBV12-3 or TRBV12-4 to TRBJ2-7; D might be TRBD1 (9 bases). With 7 bases removed from V and 1 base from J, the gap between germline ends came to 20 bases. This CDR3 is 16 amino acids long. This CDR3 is CASTPSGGQGSYEQYF. The DNA of the CDR3 is TGTGCCAGCACCCCAAGCGGGGGACAGGGTTCCTACGAGCAGTACTTC.

By sample fraction, this clonotype is medium-sized. The chain is built from TRBV6-4 and TRBJ2-7, with TRBD2 matching 9 bases. This CDR3 region has 15 residues. Germline V gene sequence: CDR1 MRHNA, CDR2 SNTAGT. The V and J ends lost 6 bases and 8 bases, in that order; junction bases with no gene match: 14. The CDR3 bases are TGTGCCAGCAGCCCAGTGACTAGCGGAGCCTCTAAGCAGTACTTC. This encodes CASSPVTSGASKQYF.

This clonotype was detected ten times or more. V is TRBV5-4 and J is TRBJ2-3; D is ambiguous. CDR3 size: 13 residues. V lost 0 bases to trimming and J lost 0 bases, with 2 bases between them. Germline CDR1 and CDR2: SGHNT and YYREEE (reference sequence). As DNA, the CDR3 is TGTGCCAGCAGCTTGGACAGCACAGATACGCAGTATTTT. This gives the protein CASSLDSTDTQYF.

Regarding this clonotype: Sequence at one end of the junction differs from germline and may be a read error. The J gene is TRBJ2-1, the V gene TRBV7-9; TRBD2 might be the D (5 bases). Germline CDR1 reads SEHNR; CDR2 reads FQNEAQ (reference sequence). The CDR3 consists of 15 residues. CDR3 DNA: TGTGCCAGCAGCTTAGTTTTAGCGACTCGCGATGATCAGTTCTTC. Encoded protein: CASSLVLATRDDQFF.

Judged by abundance, this clonotype is medium-sized. The chain combines TRBV7-2 with TRBJ2-5; TRBD2 matches at 11 bases. The CDR3 consists of 16 residues. V shed 2 bases and J 0 bases; nucleotides not matched to a gene: 2. Germline assignment: CDR1 SGHTA and CDR2 FQGNSA. Written as DNA, the CDR3 is TGTGCCAGCAGCTTACGACTAGCGGGGTACCAAGAGACCCAGTACTTC. This codes for CASSLRLAGYQETQYF.